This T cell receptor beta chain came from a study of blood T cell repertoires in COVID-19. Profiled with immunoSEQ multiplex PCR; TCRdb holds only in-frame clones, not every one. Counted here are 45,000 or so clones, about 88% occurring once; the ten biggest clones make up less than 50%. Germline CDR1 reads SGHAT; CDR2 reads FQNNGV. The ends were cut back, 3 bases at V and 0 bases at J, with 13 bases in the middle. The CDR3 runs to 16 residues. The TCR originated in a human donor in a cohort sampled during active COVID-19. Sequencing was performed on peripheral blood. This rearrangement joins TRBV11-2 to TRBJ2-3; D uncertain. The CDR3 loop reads CASSFNLETSTDTQYF. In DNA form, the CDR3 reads TGTGCCAGCAGCTTTAACTTGGAGACTAGCACAGATACGCAGTATTTT.